This T cell receptor beta chain appears in the sequencing data of a study of T cell changes during pregnancy in multiple sclerosis. Produced via immunoSEQ multiplex PCR; TCRdb's table is partial and in-frame only. Of about 130,000 clones listed, around 95% are singletons. Trimming at V came to 4 bases and at J to 3 bases, leaving 14 bases not matched to a gene. Germline lookup yields CDR1 SEHNR and CDR2 FQNEAQ (reference sequence). The CDR3 consists of 18 residues. The chain couples TRBV7-9 to TRBJ2-1, with 8 bases identical to TRBD2. The source was peripheral blood, collected after pregnancy. The origin of this receptor is a female donor with multiple sclerosis, enrolled in a pregnancy study. CDR3 residues: CASSSLDEAGGHYNEQFF. CDR3 coding DNA: TGTGCCAGCAGCTCCCTCGATGAGGCGGGAGGTCACTACAATGAGCAGTTCTTC.